The clone carrying this TCR beta chain was counted a few times. What it binds is not known. This specimen belongs to a study of T cells after yellow fever vaccination. Study-wide results and limits: The booster saw the reappearance of most primary-vaccination clones (roughly 96% CD4, around 90% CD8).

TCRdb processed the 5' RACE reads anew with MiXCR; each CDR3 protein has one entry. The sample yields hundreds of thousands of distinct CDR3 sequences, approximately 4% seen once. Trimming removed 0 bases from V and 4 bases from J, with 10 bases in between. The germline V gene encodes CDR1 SGHNT and CDR2 YYREEE (reference sequence). CDR3 size: 14 residues. V is TRBV5-4 and J is TRBJ1-1, with D hard to call. The material was PBMCs, obtained 5 days after the yellow fever booster vaccination. The clonotype comes from a man younger than 35 who received the YFV17D yellow fever vaccine. CDR3 loop: CASSLERGTTEAFF. CDR3 coding DNA: TGTGCCAGCAGCTTGGAGCGGGGTACCACTGAAGCTTTCTTT. Full variable domain (missing parts from reference TRBV5-4 and TRBJ1-1): ETGVTQSPTHLIKTRGQQVTLRCSSQSGHNTVSWYQQALGQGPQFIFQYYREEENGRGNFPPRFSGLQFPNYSSELNVNALELDDSALYLCASSLERGTTEAFFGQGTRLTVV.